A selection of T cell receptor beta chains follows, all from one sample in a study of blood T cell repertoires in COVID-19. Libraries were prepared by immunoSEQ multiplex PCR; TCRdb keeps only in-frame clonotypes and omits some of them. Among about 440,000 clones listed, less than 95% were seen once. Source material: PBMCs or T cells enriched from blood (not recorded which). The receptor source for this set is a man aged 18 to 30 who had recovered from COVID-19. Each CDR3 is given with its conserved first and last residue. Fields, in order: clone size, J gene, D gene, V gene, CDR3 DNA, CDR3 protein. A D gene is named only where the DNA matches it firmly. Size is stated for part of the rows, as once, few or many counts, or as a class when the clone is expanded.

.	TRBJ1-2	TRBD1	TRBV19	TGTGCCAGTAGTATAGAATCACGAGTTCGACAGGGGGGCCTCTATGGCTACACCTTC	CASSIESRVRQGGLYGYTF
.	TRBJ2-1	.	TRBV3-1/TRBV3-2	TGTGCCAGCAGCCAAGATCAAGCGGAGGGGAGCTCCTACAATGAGCAGTTCTTC	CASSQDQAEGSSYNEQFF
.	TRBJ2-1	TRBD2	TRBV28	TGTGCCAGTAACGTAGGGCGGGGAGCGGGATTCTATGAGCAGTTCTTC	CASNVGRGAGFYEQFF
.	TRBJ1-2	.	TRBV15	TGTGCCACCAGCAGAGTTTTTATCAGGGATGACTATGGCTACACCTTC	CATSRVFIRDDYGYTF
.	TRBJ2-3	.	TRBV29-1	TGCAGCTCATCCGACGGGGATACGCAGTATTTT	CSSSDGDTQYF
.	TRBJ1-5	.	TRBV28	TGTGCCAGCAGTTTTATTAGCAATCAGCCCCAGCATTTT	CASSFISNQPQHF
.	TRBJ2-1	TRBD2	TRBV18	TGTGCCAGCTCACCACCGAGCGGGGTATACAATGAGCAGTTCTTC	CASSPPSGVYNEQFF
.	TRBJ1-6	TRBD1	TRBV12-3/TRBV12-4	TGTGCCAGCCGACAGGGCCATAATTCACCCCTCCACTTT	CASRQGHNSPLHF
.	TRBJ1-2	.	TRBV25-1	TGTGCCAGCAGTCCCTCGGGGTACACCTTC	CASSPSGYTF
.	TRBJ2-1	.	TRBV6-5	TGTGCCAGCAGTTCATCGCTAAACTACAATGAGCAGTTCTTC	CASSSSLNYNEQFF
.	TRBJ2-5	TRBD2	TRBV28	TGTGCCAGCAGCCCTACCCTGGGACTAGCGAGATCCGGGAGGGACCAAGAGACCCAGTACTTC	CASSPTLGLARSGRDQETQYF
.	TRBJ2-7	.	TRBV5-4	TGTGCCAGCAGCACCCGGGATAACTACGAGCAGTACTTC	CASSTRDNYEQYF
.	TRBJ2-3	TRBD2	TRBV28	TGTGCCAGCAGTTTATTTAATTTTTTTCGGGGGGGCACAGATACGCAGTATTTT	CASSLFNFFRGGTDTQYF
.	TRBJ2-2	.	TRBV9	TGTGCCAGCAGCGTCCGTGGAGGGGCCGGCGGGGAGCTGTTTTTT	CASSVRGGAGGELFF
.	TRBJ1-6	.	TRBV30	TGTGCCTGGAGTACGCCGACAGTTCTTATTAATTCACCCCTCCACTTT	CAWSTPTVLINSPLHF
few	TRBJ1-2	.	TRBV29-1	TGCAGCGTTGCAGCAGGGGATGGCTATGGCTACACCTTC	CSVAAGDGYGYTF
.	TRBJ1-1	.	TRBV11-3	TGTGCCAGCAGCGTCGACACAGCTACTGAAGCTTTCTTT	CASSVDTATEAFF
.	TRBJ1-6	TRBD1	TRBV5-5	TGTGCCAGCAGCCTGGGACAGGGGGAGCGATATAATTCACCCCTCCACTTT	CASSLGQGERYNSPLHF
.	TRBJ2-3	TRBD2	TRBV5-1	TGCGCCAGCAGCCTGGATCTAGCGGGAGACACAGATACGCAGTATTTT	CASSLDLAGDTDTQYF
.	TRBJ1-4	.	TRBV11-2	TGTGCCAGCAGCTTAGAGCGGGTTGGAGCGGAAAAACTGTTTTTT	CASSLERVGAEKLFF
.	TRBJ2-7	.	TRBV14	TGTGCCAGCAGCCAAGGAAGACCAGGGACATCCTACGAGCAGTACTTC	CASSQGRPGTSYEQYF
.	TRBJ2-7	TRBD2	TRBV15	TGTGCCACCAAGAGGGAGGGGGAGCAGTACTTC	CATKREGEQYF
.	TRBJ1-5	.	TRBV9	TGTGCCAGCAGCGAACAGGGTAATGGTCAGCCCCAGCATTTT	CASSEQGNGQPQHF
.	TRBJ1-4	TRBD1	TRBV5-8	TGTGCCAGCAGCGGAGGACAGGTCCACACAACTAATGAAAAACTGTTTTTT	CASSGGQVHTTNEKLFF
once	TRBJ2-3	TRBD2	TRBV30	TGTGCCCGGCAGGACAATAGCGGGCCAGATACGCAGTATTTT	CARQDNSGPDTQYF
.	TRBJ1-1	.	TRBV3-1/TRBV3-2	TGTGCCAGCAGCCAAGGACAGTACACTGAAGCTTTCTTT	CASSQGQYTEAFF
.	TRBJ1-4	.	TRBV27	TGTGCCAGCAGTTCCTACCAGGGGACTGAAAAACTGTTTTTT	CASSSYQGTEKLFF
.	TRBJ1-5	TRBD1	TRBV4-1	TGCGCCAGCAGCCAAGGGGGGACAGGCAATCAGCCCCAGCATTTT	CASSQGGTGNQPQHF
.	TRBJ2-7	TRBD1	TRBV11-2	TGTGCCAGCAGCTTCAGGACAGGCGGTACCACCTTCTCCTACGAGCAGTACTTC	CASSFRTGGTTFSYEQYF
.	TRBJ1-2	.	TRBV4-1	TGCGCCAGCAGCCTCTTCTACGAAGCTAACTATGGCTACACCTTC	CASSLFYEANYGYTF
.	TRBJ1-1	.	TRBV3-1/TRBV3-2	TGTGCCAGCGGCTTTGGGGGGGCAGGGACTGAAGCTTTCTTT	CASGFGGAGTEAFF
.	TRBJ2-2	TRBD2	TRBV5-4	TGTGCCGGGGGACTAGCGGGAAACACCGGGGAGCTGTTTTTT	CAGGLAGNTGELFF
.	TRBJ1-2	.	TRBV30	TGTGCCTGGACCGGGACTGGAAACTATGGCTACACCTTC	CAWTGTGNYGYTF
.	TRBJ2-1	.	TRBV5-6	TGTGCCAGCAGCTTCTCTAGCGCAGAGCAGTTCTTC	CASSFSSAEQFF
.	TRBJ1-3	.	TRBV7-3	TGTGCCAGCAGCCTCCGAGGTGGAAACACCATATATTTT	CASSLRGGNTIYF
.	TRBJ1-4	TRBD1	TRBV5-4	TGTGCCAGCAGCCCCGTCCCGGGACAGGGACCGGATGAAAAACTGTTTTTT	CASSPVPGQGPDEKLFF
.	TRBJ1-6	TRBD1	TRBV5-5	TGTGCCAGCAGCTATGGGACAGGATTAAATAATTCACCCCTCCACTTT	CASSYGTGLNNSPLHF
.	TRBJ1-1	TRBD1	TRBV10-3	TGTGCCATCAGTCCGGACAGGGAGGGCACTGAAGCTTTCTTT	CAISPDREGTEAFF
.	TRBJ1-1	TRBD1	TRBV4-1	TGCGCCAGCAGCCAAGATGCCCCGGGACAGGTGAAGGGATCTGAAGCTTTCTTT	CASSQDAPGQVKGSEAFF
once	TRBJ2-7	.	TRBV2	TGTGCCAGCAGCCGACACTCAGACTCCTACGAGCAGTACTTC	CASSRHSDSYEQYF
few	TRBJ1-2	.	TRBV12-3/TRBV12-4	TGTGCCAGCAGTGACAGTCGAAACTATGGCTACACCTTC	CASSDSRNYGYTF
.	TRBJ2-3	.	TRBV10-1	TGCGCCAGCAGTGAGCGTCGGGGAGATACGCAGTATTTT	CASSERRGDTQYF
once	TRBJ1-1	TRBD1	TRBV5-4	TGTGCCAGCAACCGGGACAGGGGTAGCACTGAAGCTTTCTTT	CASNRDRGSTEAFF
.	TRBJ1-5	TRBD1	TRBV5-1	TGCGCCAGCAGCTTTTCGGACAGGGGTGGCAATCAGCCCCAGCATTTT	CASSFSDRGGNQPQHF
.	TRBJ2-7	.	TRBV14	TGTGCCAGCAGCGGATGGGACAAGAACTACGAGCAGTACTTC	CASSGWDKNYEQYF
few	TRBJ1-5	.	TRBV6-1	TGTGCCAGCAGTGATAACAGTGGGAGACAGCCCCAGCATTTT	CASSDNSGRQPQHF